What follows describes a single TCR beta chain. The data are from a study of patients and donors after allogeneic stem cell transplantation. The CDR3 is 15 amino acids. Germline lookup yields CDR1 SGHRS and CDR2 YFSETQ. Deletions cut 4 bases from V and 5 bases from J, with 18 bases between. TCRdb reprocessed the RT-PCR reads with MiXCR, giving one entry per CDR3 protein. Of a few hundred thousand distinct CDR3 sequences listed, around two fifths are singletons. The sample taken for sequencing was blood, either unsorted or a sorted T cell fraction (not recorded which). The J gene is TRBJ1-1, the V gene TRBV5-1, with D possibly matching TRBD1 (5 bases). The receptor's source is a human donor who was either an allogeneic HSCT recipient or a stem cell or donor lymphocyte infusion donor (not recorded which). It is not recorded whose cells these are; they may come from a transplant donor. The CDR3 DNA reads as TGCGCCAGCAGCCTGGAGCGGGCGCCAGGGACTGAAGCTTTCTTT. This codes for CASSLERAPGTEAFF. The entire variable domain, with the rest obtained from reference TRBV5-1 and TRBJ1-1, is as follows: KAGVTQTPRYLIKTRGQQVTLSCSPISGHRSVSWYQQTPGQGLQFLFEYFSETQRNKGNFPGRFSGRQFSNSRSEMNVSTLELGDSALYLCASSLERAPGTEAFFGQGTRLTVV.